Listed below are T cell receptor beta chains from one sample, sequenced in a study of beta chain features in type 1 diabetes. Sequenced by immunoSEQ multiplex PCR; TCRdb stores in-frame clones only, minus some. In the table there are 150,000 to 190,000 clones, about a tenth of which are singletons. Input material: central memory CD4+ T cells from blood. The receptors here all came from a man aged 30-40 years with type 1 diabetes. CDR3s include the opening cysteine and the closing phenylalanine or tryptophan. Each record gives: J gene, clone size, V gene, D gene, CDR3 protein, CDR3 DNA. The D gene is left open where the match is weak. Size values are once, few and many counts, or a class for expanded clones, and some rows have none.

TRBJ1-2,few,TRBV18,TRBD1,CASSPPGQSSGYTF,TGTGCCAGCTCACCACCGGGACAGTCGTCTGGCTACACCTTC
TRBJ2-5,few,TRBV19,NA,CASSIDPEETQYF,TGTGCCAGTAGTATAGACCCAGAAGAGACCCAGTACTTC
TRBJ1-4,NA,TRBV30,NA,CAWRGTSNEKLFF,TGTGCCTGGAGAGGGACAAGCAATGAAAAACTGTTTTTT
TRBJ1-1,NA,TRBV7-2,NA,CASSFILTVSGTEAFF,TGTGCCAGCAGCTTTATCTTGACTGTGAGTGGCACTGAAGCTTTCTTT
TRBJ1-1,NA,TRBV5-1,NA,CASSPSGSRPREAFF,TGCGCCAGCAGCCCCTCCGGGAGTCGGCCTCGTGAAGCTTTCTTT
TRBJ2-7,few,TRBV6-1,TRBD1,CASKTSGQYSYEQYF,TGTGCCAGCAAGACGTCGGGACAGTACTCCTACGAGCAGTACTTC
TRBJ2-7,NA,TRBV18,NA,CASSPPNRDGEQYF,TGTGCCAGCTCACCACCTAACAGGGATGGCGAGCAGTACTTC
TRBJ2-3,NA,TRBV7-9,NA,CASSFPGSRTDTQYF,TGTGCCAGCAGCTTCCCAGGGTCTCGCACAGATACGCAGTATTTT
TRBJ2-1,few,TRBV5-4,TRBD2,CASSLDLAGAYNEQFF,TGTGCCAGCAGCTTGGATCTAGCGGGAGCCTACAATGAGCAGTTCTTC
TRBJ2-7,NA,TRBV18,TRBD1,CASSPGGQGTYEQYF,TGTGCCAGCTCACCTGGCGGACAGGGGACCTACGAGCAGTACTTC
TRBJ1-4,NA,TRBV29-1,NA,CSVAGTNEKLFF,TGCAGCGTTGCCGGAACTAATGAAAAACTGTTTTTT
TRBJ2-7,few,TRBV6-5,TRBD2,CASSYSGLAGMNEQYF,TGTGCCAGCAGTTACTCAGGGCTAGCGGGAATGAACGAGCAGTACTTC
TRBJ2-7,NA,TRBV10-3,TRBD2,CAAGGGYEQYF,TGTGCCGCGGGAGGTGGGTACGAGCAGTACTTC
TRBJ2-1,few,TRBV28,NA,CASTPQEDEQFF,TGTGCCAGCACCCCCCAGGAGGATGAGCAGTTCTTC
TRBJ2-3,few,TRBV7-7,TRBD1,CASGPGTGRDTQYF,TGTGCTAGCGGACCTGGGACAGGCAGAGATACGCAGTATTTT
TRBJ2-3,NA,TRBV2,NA,CASSAGTDTQYF,TGTGCCAGCAGTGCTGGCACAGATACGCAGTATTTT
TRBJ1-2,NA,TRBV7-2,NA,CASSPRRVHYGYTF,TGTGCCAGCAGCCCTCGCAGGGTTCACTATGGCTACACCTTC
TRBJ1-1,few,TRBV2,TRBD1,CASSENRGYTEAFF,TGTGCCAGCAGTGAGAACAGGGGCTACACTGAAGCTTTCTTT
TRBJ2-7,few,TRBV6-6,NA,CASSSSRYYEQYF,TGTGCCAGCAGTTCTAGCAGATACTACGAGCAGTACTTC
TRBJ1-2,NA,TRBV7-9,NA,CASSWDTSYGYTF,TGTGCCAGCAGCTGGGACACATCATATGGCTACACCTTC
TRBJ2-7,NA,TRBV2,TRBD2,CASKRETRLEQYF,TGTGCCAGCAAGCGGGAGACGAGGCTCGAGCAGTACTTC
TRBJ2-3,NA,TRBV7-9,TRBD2,CASSLAGDTDTQYF,TGTGCCAGCAGCCTTGCGGGGGACACAGATACGCAGTATTTT
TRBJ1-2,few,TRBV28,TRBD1,CASSSEPGQAYYGYTF,TGTGCCAGCAGTTCGGAGCCCGGACAGGCCTACTATGGCTACACCTTC
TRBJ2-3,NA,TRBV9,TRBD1,CASSVSGTGTPDTQYF,TGTGCCAGCAGCGTGTCCGGGACAGGGACCCCAGATACGCAGTATTTT
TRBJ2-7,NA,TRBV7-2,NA,CASSFSRAYEQYF,TGTGCCAGCAGCTTTTCCAGGGCCTACGAGCAGTACTTC
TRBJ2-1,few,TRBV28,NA,CASSLQSRGGNEQFF,TGTGCCAGCAGTTTACAGAGTAGGGGGGGAAATGAGCAGTTCTTC
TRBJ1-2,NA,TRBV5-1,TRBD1,CASSDPSGTDFYGYTF,TGCGCCAGCAGTGATCCCTCCGGGACAGATTTCTATGGCTACACCTTC
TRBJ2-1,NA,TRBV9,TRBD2,CASSVRLAGLNEQFF,TGTGCCAGCAGCGTAAGACTAGCGGGTTTGAATGAGCAGTTCTTC
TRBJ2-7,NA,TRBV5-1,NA,CASRPGTSGSYEQYF,TGCGCCAGCAGACCCGGGACATCTGGTTCCTACGAGCAGTACTTC
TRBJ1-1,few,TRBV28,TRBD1,CASSTGGWNTEAFF,TGTGCCAGCAGCACAGGGGGCTGGAACACTGAAGCTTTCTTT
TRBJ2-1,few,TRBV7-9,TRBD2,CASSNGLAGFYYNEQFF,TGTGCCAGCAGCAACGGACTAGCGGGATTCTATTACAATGAGCAGTTCTTC
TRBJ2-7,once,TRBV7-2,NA,CASSSGGLERYEQYF,TGTGCCAGCAGCTCAGGCGGGCTAGAGCGCTACGAGCAGTACTTC
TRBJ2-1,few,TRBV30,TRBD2,CAWSGLAGAREQFF,TGTGCCTGGAGTGGACTAGCGGGAGCGCGCGAGCAGTTCTTC
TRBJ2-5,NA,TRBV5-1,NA,CASSPLGQGPQETQYF,TGCGCCAGCAGCCCCCTGGGTCAGGGCCCTCAAGAGACCCAGTACTTC
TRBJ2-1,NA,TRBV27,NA,CASRALRGSSYNEQFF,TGTGCCAGCAGGGCACTTCGAGGTAGCTCCTACAATGAGCAGTTCTTC
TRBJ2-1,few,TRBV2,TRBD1,CASRDRANNEQFF,TGTGCCAGCAGGGACAGGGCGAACAATGAGCAGTTCTTC
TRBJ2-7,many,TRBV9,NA,CAGRRDSHLYEQYF,TGTGCCGGGCGCCGGGACTCTCACCTCTACGAGCAGTACTTC
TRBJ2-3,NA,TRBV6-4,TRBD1,CASSESGTGIPADTQYF,TGTGCCAGCAGTGAAAGCGGGACAGGGATTCCCGCAGATACGCAGTATTTT
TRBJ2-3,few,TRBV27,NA,CASSLERADTQYF,TGTGCCAGCAGTCTCGAGCGAGCGGATACGCAGTATTTT
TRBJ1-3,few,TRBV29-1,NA,CSVEFGGSGNTIYF,TGCAGCGTTGAATTCGGGGGTTCTGGAAACACCATATATTTT
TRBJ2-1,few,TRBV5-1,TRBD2,CASSFLAGGVNEQFF,TGCGCCAGCAGCTTCCTAGCGGGAGGTGTTAATGAGCAGTTCTTC
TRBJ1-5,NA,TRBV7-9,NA,CASSLGTGEPQHF,TGTGCCAGCAGCCTCGGGACGGGGGAACCCCAGCATTTT
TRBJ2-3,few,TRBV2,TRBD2,CASSPSGEDTQYF,TGTGCCAGCAGTCCTAGCGGCGAGGATACGCAGTATTTT
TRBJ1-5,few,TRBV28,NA,CASSPRESQPQHF,TGTGCCAGCAGTCCCAGGGAATCGCAGCCCCAGCATTTT
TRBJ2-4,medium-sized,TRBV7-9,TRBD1,CASSPGQGFKNIQYF,TGTGCCAGCAGCCCAGGACAGGGTTTCAAAAACATTCAGTACTTC
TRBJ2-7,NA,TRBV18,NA,CASSPDRSEQYF,TGTGCCAGCTCACCAGACAGGTCCGAGCAGTACTTC